This T cell receptor (beta chain) was retrieved from a study of CD4+ T cells in melanoma. Findings of the study overall: CD8+ T cell, macrophage and B cell function reportedly correlated with neoantigen-specific CD4+ T cells. Neoantigen-specific CD4+ T cells in melanoma reportedly had diverse differentiation states.

In regard to this clone: Its antigen remains unknown. This CDR3 is also generated by other DNA sequences in the sample.

TCRdb's table, derived via immunoSEQ multiplex PCR, lists solely in-frame clones and lacks some. This sample has about 140,000 clones, with approximately 91% found just once. The receptor was derived from a human donor with melanoma.

The CDR3 nucleotides are TGTGCCAGCAGAGGGACAGGCAATCAGCCCCAGCATTTT. It yields the protein CASRGTGNQPQHF. This chain connects TRBV6-5 to TRBJ1-5; 7 nucleotides match TRBD1. The germline V gene has CDR1 MNHEY and CDR2 SVGAGI. The V segment lost 6 bases and the J segment 2 bases; nucleotides outside the gene matches: 1. The CDR3 length is 13 residues.